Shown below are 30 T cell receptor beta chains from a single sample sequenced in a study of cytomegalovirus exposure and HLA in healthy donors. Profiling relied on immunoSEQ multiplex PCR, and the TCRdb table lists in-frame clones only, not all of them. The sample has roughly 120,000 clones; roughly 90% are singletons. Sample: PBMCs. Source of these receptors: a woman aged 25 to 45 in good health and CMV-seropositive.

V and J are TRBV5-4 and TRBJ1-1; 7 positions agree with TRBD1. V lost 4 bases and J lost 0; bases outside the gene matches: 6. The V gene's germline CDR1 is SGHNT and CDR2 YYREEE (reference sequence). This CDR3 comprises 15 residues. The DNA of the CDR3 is TGTGCCAGCAGCCTCCAGGGACAGTTGAACACTGAAGCTTTCTTT. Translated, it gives CASSLQGQLNTEAFF.

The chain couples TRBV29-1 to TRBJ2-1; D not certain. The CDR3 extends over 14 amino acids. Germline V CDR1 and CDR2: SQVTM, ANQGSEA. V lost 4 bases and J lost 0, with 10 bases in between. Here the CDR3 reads CSVGLLSSYNEQFF. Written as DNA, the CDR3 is TGCAGCGTTGGACTGTTGAGCTCCTACAATGAGCAGTTCTTC.

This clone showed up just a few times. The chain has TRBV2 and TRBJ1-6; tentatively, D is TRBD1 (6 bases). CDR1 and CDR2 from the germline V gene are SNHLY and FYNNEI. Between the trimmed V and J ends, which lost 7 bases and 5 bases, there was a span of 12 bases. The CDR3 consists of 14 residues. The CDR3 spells CASIRDTNNSPLHF. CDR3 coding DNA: TGTGCCAGCATACGGGACACCAATAATTCACCCCTCCACTTT.

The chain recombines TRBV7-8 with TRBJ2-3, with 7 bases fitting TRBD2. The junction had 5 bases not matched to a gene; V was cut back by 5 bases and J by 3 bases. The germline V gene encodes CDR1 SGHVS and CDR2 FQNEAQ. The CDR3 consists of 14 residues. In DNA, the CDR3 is TGTGCCAGCAGCCTACGGGACTATACAGATACGCAGTATTTT. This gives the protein CASSLRDYTDTQYF.

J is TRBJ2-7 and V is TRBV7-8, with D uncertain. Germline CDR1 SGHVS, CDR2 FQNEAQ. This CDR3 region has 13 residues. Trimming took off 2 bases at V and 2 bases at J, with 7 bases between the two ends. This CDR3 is CASSLRVAYEQYF. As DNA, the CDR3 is TGTGCCAGCAGCTTAAGAGTGGCCTACGAGCAGTACTTC.

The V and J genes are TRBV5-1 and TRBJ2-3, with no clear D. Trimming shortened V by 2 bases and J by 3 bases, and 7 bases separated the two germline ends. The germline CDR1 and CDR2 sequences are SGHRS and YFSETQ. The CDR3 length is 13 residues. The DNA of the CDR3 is TGCGCCAGCAGCTTTAGGAGTACAGATACGCAGTATTTT. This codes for CASSFRSTDTQYF.

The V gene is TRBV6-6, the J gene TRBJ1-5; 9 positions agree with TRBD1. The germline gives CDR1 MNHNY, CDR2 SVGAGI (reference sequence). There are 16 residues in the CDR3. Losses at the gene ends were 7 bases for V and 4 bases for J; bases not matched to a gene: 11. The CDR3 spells CASTKTGQGPNQPQHF. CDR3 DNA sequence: TGTGCCAGCACCAAAACCGGACAGGGGCCGAATCAGCCCCAGCATTTT.

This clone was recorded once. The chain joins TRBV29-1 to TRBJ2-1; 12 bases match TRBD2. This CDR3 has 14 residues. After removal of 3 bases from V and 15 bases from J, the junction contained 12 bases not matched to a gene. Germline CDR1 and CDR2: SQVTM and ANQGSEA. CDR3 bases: TGCAGCGTTGACGGTCTAGCGGGAGGGCCGTTACGGTTCTTC. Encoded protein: CSVDGLAGGPLRFF.

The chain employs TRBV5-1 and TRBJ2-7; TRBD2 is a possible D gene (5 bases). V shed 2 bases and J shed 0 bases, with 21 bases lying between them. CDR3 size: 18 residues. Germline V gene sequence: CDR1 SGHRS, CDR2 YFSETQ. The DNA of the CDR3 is TGCGCCAGCAGCTTAATTACGTGGGCGGAGCGGATCTCCTACGAGCAGTACTTC. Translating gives CASSLITWAERISYEQYF.

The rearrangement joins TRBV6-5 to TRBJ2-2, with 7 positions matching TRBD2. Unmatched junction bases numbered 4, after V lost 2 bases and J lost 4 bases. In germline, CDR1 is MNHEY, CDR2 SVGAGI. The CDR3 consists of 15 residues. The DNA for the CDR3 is TGTGCCAGCAGTTACCGGCGGGGGAGCACCGGGGAGCTGTTTTTT. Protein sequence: CASSYRRGSTGELFF.

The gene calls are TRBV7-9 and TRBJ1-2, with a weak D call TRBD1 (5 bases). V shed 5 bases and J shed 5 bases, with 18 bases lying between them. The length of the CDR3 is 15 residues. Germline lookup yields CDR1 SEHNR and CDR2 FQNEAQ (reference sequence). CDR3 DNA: TGTGCCAGCAGCGACGGGCCAGGGTCGTCGTATGGCTACACCTTC. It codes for CASSDGPGSSYGYTF.

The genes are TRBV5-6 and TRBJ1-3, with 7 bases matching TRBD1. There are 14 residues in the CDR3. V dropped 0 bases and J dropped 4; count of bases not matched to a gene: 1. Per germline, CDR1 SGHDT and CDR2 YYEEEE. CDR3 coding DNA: TGTGCCAGCAGCTTGGACAGGGGCGGAAACACCATATATTTT. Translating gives CASSLDRGGNTIYF. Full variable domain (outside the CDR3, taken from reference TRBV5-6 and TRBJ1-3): DAGVTQSPTHLIKTRGQQVTLRCSPKSGHDTVSWYQQALGQGPQFIFQYYEEEERQRGNFPDRFSGHQFPNYSSELNVNALLLGDSALYLCASSLDRGGNTIYFGEGSWLTVV.

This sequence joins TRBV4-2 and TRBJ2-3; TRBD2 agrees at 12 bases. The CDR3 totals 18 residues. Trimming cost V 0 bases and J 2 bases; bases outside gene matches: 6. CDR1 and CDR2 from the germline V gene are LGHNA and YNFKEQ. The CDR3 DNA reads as TGTGCCAGCAGCCAAGATTCTAGCGGGGGGGCAAACACAGATACGCAGTATTTT. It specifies CASSQDSSGGANTDTQYF.

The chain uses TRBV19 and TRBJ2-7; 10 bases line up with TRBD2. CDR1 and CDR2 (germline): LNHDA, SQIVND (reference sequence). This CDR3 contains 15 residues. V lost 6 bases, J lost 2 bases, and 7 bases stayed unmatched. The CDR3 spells CASSPSGGHAYEQYF. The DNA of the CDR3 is TGTGCCAGTAGCCCTAGCGGGGGTCATGCCTACGAGCAGTACTTC. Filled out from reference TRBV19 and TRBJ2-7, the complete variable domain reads DGGITQSPKYLFRKEGQNVTLSCEQNLNHDAMYWYRQDPGQGLRLIYYSQIVNDFQKGDIAEGYSVSREKKESFPLTVTSAQKNPTAFYLCASSPSGGHAYEQYFGPGTRLTVT.

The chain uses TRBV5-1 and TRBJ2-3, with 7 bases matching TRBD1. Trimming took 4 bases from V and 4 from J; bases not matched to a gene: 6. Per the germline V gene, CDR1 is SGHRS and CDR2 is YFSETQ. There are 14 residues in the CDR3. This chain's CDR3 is CASSPRQGPDTQYF. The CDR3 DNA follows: TGCGCCAGCAGCCCTCGACAGGGCCCAGATACGCAGTATTTT.

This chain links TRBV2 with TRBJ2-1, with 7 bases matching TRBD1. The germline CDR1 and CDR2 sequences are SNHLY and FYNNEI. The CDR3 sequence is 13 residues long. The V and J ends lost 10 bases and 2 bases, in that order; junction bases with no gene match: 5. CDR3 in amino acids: CATLGQPYNEQFF. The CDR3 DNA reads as TGTGCCACCTTGGGACAGCCCTACAATGAGCAGTTCTTC.

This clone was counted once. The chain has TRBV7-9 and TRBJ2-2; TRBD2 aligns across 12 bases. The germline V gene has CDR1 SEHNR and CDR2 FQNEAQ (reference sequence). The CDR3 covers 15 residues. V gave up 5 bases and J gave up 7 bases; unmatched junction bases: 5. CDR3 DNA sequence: TGTGCCAGCAGCCGGACTAGCGGGAATGGCGGGGAGCTGTTTTTT. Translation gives CASSRTSGNGGELFF. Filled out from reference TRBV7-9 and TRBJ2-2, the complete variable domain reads DTGVSQNPRHKITKRGQNVTFRCDPISEHNRLYWYRQTLGQGPEFLTYFQNEAQLEKSRLLSDRFSAERPKGSFSTLEIQRTEQGDSAMYLCASSRTSGNGGELFFGEGSRLTVL.

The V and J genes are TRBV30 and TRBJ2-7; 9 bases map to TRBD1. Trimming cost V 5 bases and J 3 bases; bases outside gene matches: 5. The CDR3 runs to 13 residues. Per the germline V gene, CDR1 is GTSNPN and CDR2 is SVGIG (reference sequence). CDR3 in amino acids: CAWDGTGIYEQYF. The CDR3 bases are TGTGCCTGGGACGGGACAGGGATCTACGAGCAGTACTTC.

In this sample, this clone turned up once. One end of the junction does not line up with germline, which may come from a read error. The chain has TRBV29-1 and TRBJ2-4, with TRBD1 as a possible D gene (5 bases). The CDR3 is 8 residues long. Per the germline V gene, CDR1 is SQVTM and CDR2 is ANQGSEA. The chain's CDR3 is CSVDGQNF. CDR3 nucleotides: TGCAGCGTTGATGGACAAAACTTC. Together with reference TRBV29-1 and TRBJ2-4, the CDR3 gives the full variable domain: SAVISQKPSRDICQRGTSLTIQCQVDSQVTMMFWYRQQPGQSLTLIATANQGSEATYESGFVIDKFPISRPNLTFSTLTVSNMSPEDSSIYLCSVDGQNFGAGTRLSVL.

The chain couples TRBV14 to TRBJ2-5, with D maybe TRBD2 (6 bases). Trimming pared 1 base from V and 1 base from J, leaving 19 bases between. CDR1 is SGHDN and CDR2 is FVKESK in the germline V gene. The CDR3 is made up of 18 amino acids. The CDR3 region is CASSQGGGWGTLQETQYF. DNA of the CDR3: TGTGCCAGCAGCCAAGGAGGAGGGTGGGGCACCCTCCAAGAGACCCAGTACTTC.

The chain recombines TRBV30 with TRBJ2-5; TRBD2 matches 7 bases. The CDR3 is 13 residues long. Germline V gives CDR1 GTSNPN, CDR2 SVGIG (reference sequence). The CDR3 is CARTGGGQETQYF. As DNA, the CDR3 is TGTGCGCGGACGGGGGGAGGGCAAGAGACCCAGTACTTC. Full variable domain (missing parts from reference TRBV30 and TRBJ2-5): SQTIHQWPATLVQPVGSPLSLECTVEGTSNPNLYWYRQAAGRGLQLLFYSVGIGQISSEVPQNLSASRPQDRQFILSSKKLLLSDSGFYLCARTGGGQETQYFGPGTRLLVL.

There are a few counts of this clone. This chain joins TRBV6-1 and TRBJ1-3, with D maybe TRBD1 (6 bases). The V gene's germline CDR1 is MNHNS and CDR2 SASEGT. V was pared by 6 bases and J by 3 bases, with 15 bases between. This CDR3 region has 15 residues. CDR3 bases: TGTGCCAGCAGGCTACAGGGCAACCTTGGAAACACCATATATTTT. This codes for CASRLQGNLGNTIYF.

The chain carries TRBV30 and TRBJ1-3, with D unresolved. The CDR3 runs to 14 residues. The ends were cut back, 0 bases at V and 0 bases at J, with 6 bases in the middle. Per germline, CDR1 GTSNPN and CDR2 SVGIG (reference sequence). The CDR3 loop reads CAWSVSVSGNTIYF. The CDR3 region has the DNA TGTGCCTGGAGTGTATCAGTCTCTGGAAACACCATATATTTT.

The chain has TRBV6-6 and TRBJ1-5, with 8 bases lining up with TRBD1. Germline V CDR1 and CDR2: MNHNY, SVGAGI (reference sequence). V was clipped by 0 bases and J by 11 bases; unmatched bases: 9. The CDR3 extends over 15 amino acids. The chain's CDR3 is CASSYSRTGQSAQHF. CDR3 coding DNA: TGTGCCAGCAGTTACTCAAGGACAGGGCAGTCGGCCCAGCATTTT.

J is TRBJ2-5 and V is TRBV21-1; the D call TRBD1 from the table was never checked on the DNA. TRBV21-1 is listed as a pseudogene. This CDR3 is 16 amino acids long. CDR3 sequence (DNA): TGTGCCAGCAGCAAAAGGAATCCGGACAGAGAAGAGACCCAGTACTTC. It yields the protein CASSKRNPDREETQYF.

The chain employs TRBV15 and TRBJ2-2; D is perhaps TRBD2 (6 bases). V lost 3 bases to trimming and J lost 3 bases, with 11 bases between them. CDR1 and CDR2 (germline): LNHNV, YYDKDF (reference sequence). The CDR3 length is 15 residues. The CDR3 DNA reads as TGTGCCACCAGCAGGGGACTCACCTACACCGGGGAGCTGTTTTTT. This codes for CATSRGLTYTGELFF.

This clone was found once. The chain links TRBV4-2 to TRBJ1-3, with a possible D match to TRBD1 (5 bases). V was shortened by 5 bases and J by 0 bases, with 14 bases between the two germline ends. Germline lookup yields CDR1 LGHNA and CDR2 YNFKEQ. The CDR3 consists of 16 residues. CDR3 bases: TGTGCCAGCAGCGCCCCCCGGGGGATCTCTGGAAACACCATATATTTT. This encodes CASSAPRGISGNTIYF.

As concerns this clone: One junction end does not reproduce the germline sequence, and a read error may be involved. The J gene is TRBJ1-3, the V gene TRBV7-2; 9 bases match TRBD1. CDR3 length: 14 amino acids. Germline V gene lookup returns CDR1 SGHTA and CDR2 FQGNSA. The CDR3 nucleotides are TGTGCCAGCAGCCGCCATCCGACAGGGGGTAGCATAGATTTT. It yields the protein CASSRHPTGGSIDF.

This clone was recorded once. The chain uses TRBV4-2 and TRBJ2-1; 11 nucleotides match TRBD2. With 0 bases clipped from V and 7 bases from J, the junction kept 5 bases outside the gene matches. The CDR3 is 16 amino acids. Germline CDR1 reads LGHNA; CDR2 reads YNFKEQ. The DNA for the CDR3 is TGTGCCAGCAGCCAAGATTCTAGCGGGGGGTCAAATGAGCAGTTCTTC. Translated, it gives CASSQDSSGGSNEQFF.

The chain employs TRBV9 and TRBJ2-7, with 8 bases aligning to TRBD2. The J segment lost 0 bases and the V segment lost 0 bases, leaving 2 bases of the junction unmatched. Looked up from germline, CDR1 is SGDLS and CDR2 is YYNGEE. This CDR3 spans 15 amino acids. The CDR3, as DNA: TGTGCCAGCAGCGTAGGGAGCGGGAGCTCCTACGAGCAGTACTTC. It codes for CASSVGSGSSYEQYF.